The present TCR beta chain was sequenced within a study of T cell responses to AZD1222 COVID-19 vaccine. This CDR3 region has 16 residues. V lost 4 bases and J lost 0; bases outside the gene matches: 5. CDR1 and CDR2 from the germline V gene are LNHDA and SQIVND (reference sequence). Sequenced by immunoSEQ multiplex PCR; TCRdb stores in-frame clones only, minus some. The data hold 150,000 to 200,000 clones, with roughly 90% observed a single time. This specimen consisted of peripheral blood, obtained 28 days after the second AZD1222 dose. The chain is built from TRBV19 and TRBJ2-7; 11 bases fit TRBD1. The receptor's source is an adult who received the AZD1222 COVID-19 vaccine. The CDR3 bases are TGTGCCAGTAGTACCGTGGACAGGGGGCCCTCCTACGAGCAGTACTTC. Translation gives CASSTVDRGPSYEQYF.